This T cell receptor beta chain was found in a study of blood T cell repertoires in COVID-19. Study context: Spain, Italy and the United States supplied samples that represented acute and convalescent COVID-19. T cells, B-cell-depleted T cells, or PBMCs supplied cDNA or gDNA.

Participants' reported clinical history set cohort assignment. In the authors' workflow: Amplification of reference gene primers provided the estimated nucleated cell counts. The table came from immunoSEQ multiplex PCR; TCRdb's copy has only in-frame clones and leaves some out. V and J calls plus clone size are reproduced from that table; the DNA served to infer D and trimming. The sample lists 130,000 to 150,000 clones, roughly 84% occurring once. Trimming stripped 1 base from V and 5 bases from J, with 12 bases between. Germline loops: CDR1 SEHNR, CDR2 FQNEAQ (reference sequence). This CDR3 has 14 residues.

Sequences were obtained from PBMCs or T cells enriched from blood (not recorded which). The rearrangement uses TRBV7-9 and TRBJ2-7; a weak D match, TRBD2 (5 bases). This TCR was recovered from a woman aged 50 to 65 who had been exposed to COVID-19. Here the CDR3 DNA reads TGTGCCAGCAGCTTAGAAAGGGCCGGGGACGAGCAGTACTTC. Translating it yields CASSLERAGDEQYF.